A single sample is the source of the 16 T cell receptor beta chains below, sequenced in a study of blood T cell repertoires in COVID-19. The protocol was immunoSEQ multiplex PCR, while the TCRdb copy is restricted to in-frame clones and leaves out a portion. The sample lists 150,000 to 200,000 clones; 60% to 85% were seen once. Sequenced input: peripheral blood. The source of these receptors is a man aged 55 to 70 with active or convalescent COVID-19.

A word on this clone: Within the sample, other DNA sequences also encode this same CDR3. The V call is TRBV7-2, the J call TRBJ2-7, with D unresolved. This CDR3 is 11 amino acids long. The V gene lost 6 bases and the J gene lost 2 bases, with 5 bases spanning the gap. CDR1 is SGHTA and CDR2 is FQGNSA in the germline V gene. The CDR3 sequence: CASSRAYEQYF. Here the CDR3 DNA reads TGTGCCAGCAGTCGGGCCTACGAGCAGTACTTC. Full variable domain (remainder filled in from reference TRBV7-2 and TRBJ2-7): GAGVSQSPSNKVTEKGKDVELRCDPISGHTALYWYRQSLGQGLEFLIYFQGNSAPDKSGLPSDRFSAERTGGSVSTLTIQRTQQEDSAVYLCASSRAYEQYFGPGTRLTVT.

The chain employs TRBV5-1 and TRBJ1-6; D is perhaps TRBD1 (6 bases). This CDR3 spans 17 amino acids. Germline V gene data show CDR1 as SGHRS and CDR2 as YFSETQ. Trimming left V 5 bases short and J 0 bases short, with 15 bases between. The CDR3 sequence: CASRDTGKSSYNSPLHF. In nucleotides, the CDR3 is TGCGCCAGCAGGGACACAGGGAAGAGCTCCTATAATTCACCCCTCCACTTT.

This chain connects TRBV24-1 to TRBJ2-2; weak D call: TRBD2 (7 bases). V was clipped by 3 bases and J by 5 bases, with 12 bases between them. CDR3 length equals 15 residues. Looked up from germline, CDR1 is KGHDR and CDR2 is SFDVKD. The CDR3 is CATSDPGRGTGELFF. The CDR3 DNA is TGTGCCACCAGTGATCCTGGGAGGGGGACCGGGGAGCTGTTTTTT.

The chain employs TRBV6-2 or TRBV6-3 and TRBJ2-1; tentatively, D is TRBD2 (6 bases). V was trimmed by 4 bases and J by 7 bases, leaving 11 bases between them. The length of the CDR3 is 13 residues. CDR1 is MNHEY, CDR2 SVGEGT, per germline. As DNA, the CDR3 is TGTGCCAGCAGTTCCCCCCTAGCGAATGAGCAGTTCTTC. Translated: CASSSPLANEQFF.

This clone was detected a few times. V gene TRBV4-3 combines with J gene TRBJ1-4; D remains ambiguous. CDR3 length: 15 amino acids. Germline V lookup: CDR1 LGHNA, CDR2 YSLEER. V lost 0 bases and J lost 5, with 10 bases in between. The CDR3 region has the DNA TGCGCCAGCAGCCAAGATTTAGAGTCAAATGAAAAACTGTTTTTT. Protein product: CASSQDLESNEKLFF.

In this sample, this clone turned up a few times. The chain is built from TRBV9 and TRBJ2-7; TRBD2 matches at 9 bases. In germline, CDR1 is SGDLS, CDR2 YYNGEE. The length of the CDR3 is 15 residues. The V and J ends lost 0 bases and 0 bases, in that order; junction bases with no gene match: 1. CDR3 amino acids: CASSVGLAASYEQYF. Written as DNA, the CDR3 is TGTGCCAGCAGCGTAGGACTAGCGGCCTCCTACGAGCAGTACTTC.

The chain combines TRBV5-4 with TRBJ1-4; D perhaps matches TRBD1 (5 bases). CDR1 and CDR2 from the germline V gene are SGHNT and YYREEE (reference sequence). With 1 base removed from V and 4 bases from J, the gap between germline ends came to 11 bases. The CDR3 loop spans 15 amino acids. The CDR3 reads CASSLRGRSNEKLFF. The CDR3, as DNA: TGTGCCAGCAGCTTGAGGGGAAGAAGTAATGAAAAACTGTTTTTT.

The genes are TRBV19 and TRBJ1-1; D remains ambiguous. This CDR3 comprises 13 residues. V was trimmed by 3 bases and J by 6 bases, leaving 11 bases between them. Germline V gives CDR1 LNHDA, CDR2 SQIVND (reference sequence). The CDR3 region has the DNA TGTGCCAGTAGTATCGTGGGCTTCGCTGAAGCTTTCTTT. It is translated as CASSIVGFAEAFF.

This clone was detected a few times. This chain links TRBV7-2 with TRBJ2-7, with 10 nucleotides matching TRBD2. The ends lost 5 bases at V and 7 bases at J; junction bases unmatched: 14. The CDR3 contains 16 residues. Germline V gene sequence: CDR1 SGHTA, CDR2 FQGNSA. DNA of the CDR3: TGTGCCAGCAGCGACTCTAGCGGGAGTTGGGTAGGGGAGCAGTACTTC. Its translation is CASSDSSGSWVGEQYF.

The CDR3 bases are TGCGCCAGCAGCTGGACAGGGTACCTAACCGCGAACACCGGGGAGCTGTTTTTT. Its protein product is CASSWTGYLTANTGELFF. V is TRBV5-1 and J is TRBJ2-2; 8 bases match TRBD1. Trimming removed 3 bases from V and 0 bases from J; junction bases left unmatched: 10. CDR3 length: 18 amino acids. Germline V lookup: CDR1 SGHRS, CDR2 YFSETQ.

This clone occurred many times. CDR3 nucleotide sequence: TGTGCCATCACGTCCGGGACAACTGGAAACACCATATATTTT. Encoded protein: CAITSGTTGNTIYF. This rearrangement joins TRBV10-3 to TRBJ1-3; D is possibly TRBD1 (6 bases). The CDR3 totals 14 residues. V was trimmed by 7 bases and J by 2 bases, leaving 12 bases between them. CDR1 is ENHRY, CDR2 SYGVKD, per germline.

The chain carries TRBV10-3 and TRBJ1-5; 9 bases are shared with TRBD1. V was pared by 2 bases and J by 1 base, with 6 bases of the junction left unmatched. The CDR3 has 17 amino acids. CDR1 is ENHRY and CDR2 is SYGVKD in the germline V gene. CDR3 loop: CAISEPKGTGSNQPQHF. The CDR3 bases are TGTGCCATCAGTGAGCCAAAAGGGACAGGGAGCAATCAGCCCCAGCATTTT.

V and J are TRBV3-1 (or the pseudogene TRBV3-2) and TRBJ2-6; 9 positions match TRBD1. After removal of 4 bases from V and 12 bases from J, the junction contained 7 bases not matched to a gene. The CDR3 length is 14 residues. The V gene's germline CDR1 is LGHDT and CDR2 YNNKEL (reference sequence). CDR3 loop: CASSPDRGLSVLTF. The CDR3 region has the DNA TGTGCCAGCAGCCCGGACAGGGGTCTTTCCGTCCTGACTTTC.

The rearrangement links TRBV5-5 to TRBJ2-7; no firm D call. The germline V and J ends were trimmed by 0 bases and 2 bases, with 6 bases remaining between them. CDR1 and CDR2 (germline): SGHKS, YYEKEE (reference sequence). This CDR3 is built from 13 residues. This CDR3 reads CASSLVSAYEQYF. Here the CDR3 DNA reads TGTGCCAGCAGCTTGGTATCTGCCTACGAGCAGTACTTC.

The chain uses TRBV28 and TRBJ2-2; perhaps TRBD1 as D (6 bases). V lost 2 bases, J lost 4 bases, and 14 bases lay in between. This CDR3 is built from 16 residues. Per germline, CDR1 MDHEN and CDR2 SYDVKM. The chain's CDR3 is CASSLPTGYRTGELFF. In DNA form, the CDR3 reads TGTGCCAGCAGTTTACCCACAGGGTATCGCACCGGGGAGCTGTTTTTT.

The CDR3, as DNA: TGTGCCAGTAGTATAAGGGGTTATGGCTACACCTTC. Protein sequence: CASSIRGYGYTF. The rearrangement joins TRBV19 to TRBJ1-2; perhaps TRBD1 as D (5 bases). Germline loops: CDR1 LNHDA, CDR2 SQIVND (reference sequence). V lost 2 bases and J 5 bases, leaving 6 bases between the germline ends. The CDR3 has 12 amino acids.